This record concerns one T cell receptor (beta chain) sequence. Antigen: not known. V lost 7 bases and J lost 1, with 10 bases in between. The germline V gene has CDR1 ENHRY and CDR2 SYGVKD. The CDR3 contains 13 residues. This sample was included in a study of vaccination and CD4 T cells after COVID-19. Described treatment: approximately nine-day PBMC culture with coronavirus spike peptide pools or control peptides (ViraFEST assay). Sequence data for DNA of cultured CD4+ T cells were generated by the Oncomine TCR Beta short-read assay. Genomic DNA was isolated from CD4+ T cells that had been cultured. TCRdb passed the PCR reads through MiXCR, listing each CDR3 protein once. The sample yields approximately 22,000 distinct CDR3 sequences, roughly three fifths seen once.

The chain combines TRBV10-3 with TRBJ1-1; D may be TRBD1 (6 bases). The sequence was collected from a human donor who received a COVID-19 vaccine. The sample here was CD4+ T cells from blood, cultured in vitro, taken after SARS-CoV-2 vaccination. For the CDR3, the DNA is TGTGCCATCACCCAGGGGTCGAACACTGAAGCTTTCTTT. Translating it yields CAITQGSNTEAFF.